This T cell receptor beta chain was identified in a study of cytomegalovirus exposure and HLA in healthy donors. The PCR made use of 60 Vbeta and 13 Jbeta primers. Libraries were prepared by immunoSEQ multiplex PCR; TCRdb keeps only in-frame clonotypes and omits some of them. The sample lists 150,000 or so clones; 80% were seen once. Sequenced sample: PBMCs. This TCR was recovered from a woman in her forties or fifties in good health and CMV-seropositive.

For the CDR3, the DNA is TGCAGCGTCCTACCCGGGACAGGTTTGAATAACTATGGCTACACCTTC. Encoded protein: CSVLPGTGLNNYGYTF. The rearrangement uses TRBV29-1 and TRBJ1-2; 8 bases map to TRBD1. Germline assignment: CDR1 SQVTM and CDR2 ANQGSEA. This CDR3 is 16 amino acids long. V was clipped by 6 bases and J by 1 base; unmatched bases: 13. The variable domain in full, completed from reference TRBV29-1 and TRBJ1-2, reads SAVISQKPSRDICQRGTSLTIQCQVDSQVTMMFWYRQQPGQSLTLIATANQGSEATYESGFVIDKFPISRPNLTFSTLTVSNMSPEDSSIYLCSVLPGTGLNNYGYTFGSGTRLTVV.